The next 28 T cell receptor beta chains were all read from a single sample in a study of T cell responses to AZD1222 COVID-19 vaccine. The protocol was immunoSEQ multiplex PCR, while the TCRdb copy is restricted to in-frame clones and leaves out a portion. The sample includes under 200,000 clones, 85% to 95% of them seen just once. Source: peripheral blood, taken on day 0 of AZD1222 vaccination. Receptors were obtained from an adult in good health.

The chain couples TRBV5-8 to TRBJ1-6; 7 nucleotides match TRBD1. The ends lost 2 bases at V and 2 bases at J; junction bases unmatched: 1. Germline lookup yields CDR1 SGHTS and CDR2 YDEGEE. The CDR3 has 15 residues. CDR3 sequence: CASSLQGTYNSPLHF. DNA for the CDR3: TGTGCCAGCAGCTTACAGGGGACCTATAATTCACCCCTCCACTTT.

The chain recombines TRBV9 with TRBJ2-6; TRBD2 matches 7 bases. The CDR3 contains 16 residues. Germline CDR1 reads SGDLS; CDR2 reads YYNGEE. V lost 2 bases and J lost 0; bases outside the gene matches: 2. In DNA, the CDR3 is TGTGCCAGCAGCGTGGGAGGGGTCTCTGGGGCCAACGTCCTGACTTTC. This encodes CASSVGGVSGANVLTF.

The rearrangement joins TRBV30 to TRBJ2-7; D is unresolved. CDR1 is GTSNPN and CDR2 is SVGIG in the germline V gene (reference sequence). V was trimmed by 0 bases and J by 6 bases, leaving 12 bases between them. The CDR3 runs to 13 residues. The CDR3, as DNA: TGTGCCTGGAGTGTACAAGGGTTGGGCGAGCAGTACTTC. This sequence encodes CAWSVQGLGEQYF.

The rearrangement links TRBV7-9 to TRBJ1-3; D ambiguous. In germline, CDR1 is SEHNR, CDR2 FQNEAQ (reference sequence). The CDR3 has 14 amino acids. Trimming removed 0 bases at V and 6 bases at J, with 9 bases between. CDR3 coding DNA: TGTGCCAGCAGCTTAGCCTACGACGAAAACACCATATATTTT. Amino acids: CASSLAYDENTIYF. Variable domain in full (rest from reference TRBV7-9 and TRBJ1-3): DTGVSQNPRHKITKRGQNVTFRCDPISEHNRLYWYRQTLGQGPEFLTYFQNEAQLEKSRLLSDRFSAERPKGSFSTLEIQRTEQGDSAMYLCASSLAYDENTIYFGEGSWLTVV.

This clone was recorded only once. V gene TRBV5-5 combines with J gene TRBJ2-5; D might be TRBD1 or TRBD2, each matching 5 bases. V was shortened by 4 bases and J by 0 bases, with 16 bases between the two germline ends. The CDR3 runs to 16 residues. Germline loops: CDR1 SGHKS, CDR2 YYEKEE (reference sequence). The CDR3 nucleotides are TGTGCCAGCAGCCCGGGGACCAGGGCCGACCAAGAGACCCAGTACTTC. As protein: CASSPGTRADQETQYF.

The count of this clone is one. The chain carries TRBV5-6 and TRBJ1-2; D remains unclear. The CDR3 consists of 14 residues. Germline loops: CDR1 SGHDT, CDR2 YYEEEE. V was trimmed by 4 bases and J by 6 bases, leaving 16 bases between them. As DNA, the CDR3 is TGTGCCAGCAGCCCGTACGTGGTGGTTAATGGCTACACCTTC. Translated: CASSPYVVVNGYTF. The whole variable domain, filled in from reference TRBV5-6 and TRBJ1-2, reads DAGVTQSPTHLIKTRGQQVTLRCSPKSGHDTVSWYQQALGQGPQFIFQYYEEEERQRGNFPDRFSGHQFPNYSSELNVNALLLGDSALYLCASSPYVVVNGYTFGSGTRLTVV.

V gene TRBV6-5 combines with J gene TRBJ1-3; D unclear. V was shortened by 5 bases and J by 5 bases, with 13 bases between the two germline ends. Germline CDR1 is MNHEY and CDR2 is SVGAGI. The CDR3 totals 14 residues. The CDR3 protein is CASSNTAPRNTIYF. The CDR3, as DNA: TGTGCCAGCAGTAATACGGCCCCGCGAAACACCATATATTTT.

The chain's CDR3 is CASSGGYNSPLHF. CDR3 in DNA: TGTGCCAGCAGTGGCGGCTATAATTCACCCCTCCACTTT. The V and J genes are TRBV2 and TRBJ1-6; D remains unclear. The germline V gene encodes CDR1 SNHLY and CDR2 FYNNEI. Trimming removed 4 bases from V and 3 bases from J, with 4 bases in between. CDR3 size: 13 residues.

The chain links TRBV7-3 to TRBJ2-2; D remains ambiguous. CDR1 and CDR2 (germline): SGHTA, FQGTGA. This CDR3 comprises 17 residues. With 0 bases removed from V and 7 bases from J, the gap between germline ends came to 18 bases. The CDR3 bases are TGTGCCAGCAGCTTAACGTTAAGTAACCCCAGCCACGGGGAGCTGTTTTTT. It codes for CASSLTLSNPSHGELFF. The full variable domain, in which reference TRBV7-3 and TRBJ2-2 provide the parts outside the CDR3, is GAGVSQTPSNKVTEKGKYVELRCDPISGHTALYWYRQSLGQGPEFLIYFQGTGAADDSGLPNDRFFAVRPEGSVSTLKIQRTERGDSAVYLCASSLTLSNPSHGELFFGEGSRLTVL.

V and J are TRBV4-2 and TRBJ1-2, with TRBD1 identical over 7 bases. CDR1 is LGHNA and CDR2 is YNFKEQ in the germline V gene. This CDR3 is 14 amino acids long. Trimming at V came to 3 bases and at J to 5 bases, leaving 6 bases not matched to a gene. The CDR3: CASSQPDRQYGYTF. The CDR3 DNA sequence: TGTGCCAGCAGCCAGCCGGACAGGCAGTATGGCTACACCTTC.

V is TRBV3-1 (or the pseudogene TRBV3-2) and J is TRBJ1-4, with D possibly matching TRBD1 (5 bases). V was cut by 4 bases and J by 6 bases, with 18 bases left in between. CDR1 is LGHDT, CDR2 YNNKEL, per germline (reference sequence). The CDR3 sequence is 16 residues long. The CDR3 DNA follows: TGTGCCAGCAGCCGCTTCGGGAGGGGAGGAGATGAAAAACTGTTTTTT. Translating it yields CASSRFGRGGDEKLFF.

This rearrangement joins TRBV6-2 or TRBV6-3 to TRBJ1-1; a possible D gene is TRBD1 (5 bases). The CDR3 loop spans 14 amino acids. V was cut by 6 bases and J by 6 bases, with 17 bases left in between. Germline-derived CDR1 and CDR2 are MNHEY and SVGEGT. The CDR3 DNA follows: TGTGCCAGCAGCCCGCGGCAGGGATGGGCTGAAGCTTTCTTT. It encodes CASSPRQGWAEAFF.

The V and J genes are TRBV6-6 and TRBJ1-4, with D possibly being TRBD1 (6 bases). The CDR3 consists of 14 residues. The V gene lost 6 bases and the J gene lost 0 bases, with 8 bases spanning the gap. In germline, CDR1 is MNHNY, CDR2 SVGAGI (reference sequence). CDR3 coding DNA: TGTGCCAGCAGGAGGGACACAACTAATGAAAAACTGTTTTTT. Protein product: CASRRDTTNEKLFF.

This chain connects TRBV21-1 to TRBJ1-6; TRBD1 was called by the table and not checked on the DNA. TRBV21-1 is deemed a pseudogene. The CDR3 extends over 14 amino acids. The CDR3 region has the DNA TGTGCCAGCCGGGGACAGTTACTTAATTCACCCCTCCACTTT. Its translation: CASRGQLLNSPLHF.

This CDR3 reads CASSSGGGRRTEAFF. In DNA, the CDR3 is TGTGCCAGCAGTTCCGGTGGGGGGCGGCGGACTGAAGCTTTCTTT. V and J are TRBV27 and TRBJ1-1; a possible D gene is TRBD1 (6 bases). The CDR3 length is 15 residues. Trimming cost V 4 bases and J 5 bases, with 17 bases left between them. In germline, CDR1 is MNHEY, CDR2 SMNVEV (reference sequence).

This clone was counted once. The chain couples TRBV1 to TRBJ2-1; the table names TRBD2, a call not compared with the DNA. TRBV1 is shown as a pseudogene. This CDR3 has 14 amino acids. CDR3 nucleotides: TGCACCAGCAGCCATCCCTCTGCCCGGGATGAGCAGTTCTTC. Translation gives CTSSHPSARDEQFF.

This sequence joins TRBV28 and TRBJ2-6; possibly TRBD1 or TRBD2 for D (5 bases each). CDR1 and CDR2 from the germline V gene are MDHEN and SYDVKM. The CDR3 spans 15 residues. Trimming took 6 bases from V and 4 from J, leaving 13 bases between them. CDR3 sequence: CASSTYEGGANVLTF. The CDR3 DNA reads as TGTGCCAGCAGCACTTACGAGGGGGGGGCCAACGTCCTGACTTTC.

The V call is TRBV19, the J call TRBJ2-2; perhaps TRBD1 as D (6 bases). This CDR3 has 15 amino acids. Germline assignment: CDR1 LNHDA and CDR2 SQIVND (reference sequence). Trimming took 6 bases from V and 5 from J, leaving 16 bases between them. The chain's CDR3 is CASRQTGIRTGELFF. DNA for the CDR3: TGTGCCAGTAGGCAAACAGGGATTCGGACCGGGGAGCTGTTTTTT.

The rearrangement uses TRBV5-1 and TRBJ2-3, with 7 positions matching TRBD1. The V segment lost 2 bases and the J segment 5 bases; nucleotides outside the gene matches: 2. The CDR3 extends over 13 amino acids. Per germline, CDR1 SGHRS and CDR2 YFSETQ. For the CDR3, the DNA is TGCGCCAGCAGCTTCCAGGGGGAAGATACGCAGTATTTT. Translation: CASSFQGEDTQYF. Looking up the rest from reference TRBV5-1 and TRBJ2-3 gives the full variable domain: KAGVTQTPRYLIKTRGQQVTLSCSPISGHRSVSWYQQTPGQGLQFLFEYFSETQRNKGNFPGRFSGRQFSNSRSEMNVSTLELGDSALYLCASSFQGEDTQYFGPGTRLTVL.

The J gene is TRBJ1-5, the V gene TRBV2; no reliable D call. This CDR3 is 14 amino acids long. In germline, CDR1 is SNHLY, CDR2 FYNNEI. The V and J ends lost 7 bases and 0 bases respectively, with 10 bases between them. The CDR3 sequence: CASTDMYSNQPQHF. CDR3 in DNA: TGTGCCAGCACCGACATGTATAGCAATCAGCCCCAGCATTTT.

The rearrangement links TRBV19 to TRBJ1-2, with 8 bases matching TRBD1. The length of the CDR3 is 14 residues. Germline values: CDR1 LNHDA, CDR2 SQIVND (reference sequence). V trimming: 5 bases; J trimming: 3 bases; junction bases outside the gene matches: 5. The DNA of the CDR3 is TGTGCCAGTAGTCCTTGGACAGGGTACTATGGCTACACCTTC. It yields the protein CASSPWTGYYGYTF.

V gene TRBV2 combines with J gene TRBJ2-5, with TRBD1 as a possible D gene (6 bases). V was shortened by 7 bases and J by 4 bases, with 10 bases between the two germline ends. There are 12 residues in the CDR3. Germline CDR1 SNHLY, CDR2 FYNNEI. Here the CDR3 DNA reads TGTGCCAGCAAACAGGGCGCAGAGACCCAGTACTTC. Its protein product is CASKQGAETQYF. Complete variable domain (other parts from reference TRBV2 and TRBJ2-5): EPEVTQTPSHQVTQMGQEVILRCVPISNHLYFYWYRQILGQKVEFLVSFYNNEISEKSEIFDDQFSVERPDGSNFTLKIRSTKLEDSAMYFCASKQGAETQYFGPGTRLLVL.

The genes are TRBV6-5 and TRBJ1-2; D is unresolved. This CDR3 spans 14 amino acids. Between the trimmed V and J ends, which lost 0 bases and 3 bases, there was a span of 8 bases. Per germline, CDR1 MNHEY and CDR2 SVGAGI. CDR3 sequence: CASSYSDGYYGYTF. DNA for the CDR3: TGTGCCAGCAGTTACTCGGACGGGTACTATGGCTACACCTTC.

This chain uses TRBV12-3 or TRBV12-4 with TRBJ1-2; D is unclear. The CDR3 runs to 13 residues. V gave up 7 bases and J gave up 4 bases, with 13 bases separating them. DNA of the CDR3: TGTGCCAGCACCCTCCGACATTTCTATGGCTACACCTTC. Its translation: CASTLRHFYGYTF.

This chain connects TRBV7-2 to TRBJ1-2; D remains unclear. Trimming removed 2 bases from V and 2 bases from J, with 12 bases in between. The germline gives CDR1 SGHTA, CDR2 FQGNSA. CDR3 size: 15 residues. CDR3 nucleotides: TGTGCCAGCAGCTTACAAGGCGGAGGGAACTATGGCTACACCTTC. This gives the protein CASSLQGGGNYGYTF.

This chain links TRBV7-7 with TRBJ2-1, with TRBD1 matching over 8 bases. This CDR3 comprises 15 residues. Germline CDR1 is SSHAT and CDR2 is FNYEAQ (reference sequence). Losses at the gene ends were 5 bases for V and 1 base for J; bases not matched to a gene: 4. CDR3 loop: CASSTDRGSYNEQFF. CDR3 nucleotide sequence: TGTGCCAGCAGCACCGACAGGGGTTCCTACAATGAGCAGTTCTTC.

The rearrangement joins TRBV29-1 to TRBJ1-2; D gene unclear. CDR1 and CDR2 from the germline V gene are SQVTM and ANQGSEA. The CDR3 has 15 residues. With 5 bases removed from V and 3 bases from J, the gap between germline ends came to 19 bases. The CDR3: CSVFFEHRRDYGYTF. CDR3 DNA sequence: TGCAGCGTTTTTTTTGAACACCGAAGAGACTATGGCTACACCTTC.

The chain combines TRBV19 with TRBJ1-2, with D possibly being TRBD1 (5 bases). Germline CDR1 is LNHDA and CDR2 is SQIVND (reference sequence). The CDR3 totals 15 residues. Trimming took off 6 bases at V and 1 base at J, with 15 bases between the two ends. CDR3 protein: CASSGTSNNNYGYTF. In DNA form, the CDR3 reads TGTGCCAGTAGCGGGACGTCTAATAATAACTATGGCTACACCTTC. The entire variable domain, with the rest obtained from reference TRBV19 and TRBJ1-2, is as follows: DGGITQSPKYLFRKEGQNVTLSCEQNLNHDAMYWYRQDPGQGLRLIYYSQIVNDFQKGDIAEGYSVSREKKESFPLTVTSAQKNPTAFYLCASSGTSNNNYGYTFGSGTRLTVV.